Listed below are T cell receptor beta chains from one sample, sequenced in a study of blood T cell repertoires in COVID-19. The repertoire was sequenced with immunoSEQ multiplex PCR; TCRdb's copy has only in-frame clones and lacks some. The sample contains some 120,000 clones, approximately 84% of which appear only once. Sequencing input: peripheral blood. These receptors were taken from a human donor in a cohort sampled during active COVID-19. The CDR3 runs from the conserved cysteine through the conserved F or W.

TRBJ2-7 | 14 | TRBV18 | CASSWTGRDYEQYF
TRBJ2-7 | 12 | TRBV6-2/TRBV6-3 | CASSSDSYEQYF
TRBJ1-1 | 15 | TRBV18 | CASSRPQGSRTEAFF
TRBJ2-5 | 14 | TRBV19 | CASSSQGTRETQYF
TRBJ2-7 | 14 | TRBV19 | CASGEGASVGEQYF
TRBJ1-2 | 14 | TRBV4-2 | CASSQGSTGDGYTF
TRBJ1-5 | 16 | TRBV10-3 | CAISEGLLGSNQPQHF
TRBJ2-1 | 14 | TRBV6-5 | CASRKAGSPNEQFF
TRBJ1-1 | 13 | TRBV27 | CAGSYRLNTEAFF
TRBJ2-1 | 18 | TRBV10-3 | CAISETPIAGGVYNEQFF
TRBJ1-5 | 13 | TRBV15 | CATSRDKYQPQHF
TRBJ1-5 | 13 | TRBV11-2 | CASSLDNNQPQHF
TRBJ2-1 | 16 | TRBV9 | CASSVSSGGGRDEQFF
TRBJ1-2 | 13 | TRBV12-3/TRBV12-4 | CASSFVRGNGYTF
TRBJ2-1 | 14 | TRBV27 | CASSLSPRQNEQFF
TRBJ2-7 | 14 | TRBV11-2 | CASSSRMTSYEQYF
TRBJ1-5 | 15 | TRBV19 | CASSIEGGLNQPQHF
TRBJ2-5 | 14 | TRBV15 | CATSRGRSQETQYF
TRBJ1-4 | 13 | TRBV7-9 | CASTQGHREKLFF
TRBJ1-1 | 14 | TRBV4-1 | CASSQEGRNTEAFF
TRBJ1-2 | 16 | TRBV15 | CATSRKSTGADYGYTF
TRBJ1-2 | 11 | TRBV24-1 | CASGEGGGYTF
TRBJ1-6 | 15 | TRBV19 | CASSLDNGQNSPLHF
TRBJ1-2 | 13 | TRBV25-1 | CASSVGQGHGYTF
TRBJ1-2 | 12 | TRBV29-1 | CSVDDGELGYTF
TRBJ2-3 | 16 | TRBV7-2 | CASSSPLGQGTDTQYF
TRBJ1-2 | 14 | TRBV27 | CASRPDTTRGGYTF
TRBJ2-7 | 16 | TRBV4-2 | CASSQGSKAHSYEQYF
TRBJ1-3 | 14 | TRBV5-4 | CASSGTPSGNTIYF
TRBJ2-5 | 16 | TRBV19 | CASSSGRLAEFRTQYF
TRBJ1-1 | 15 | TRBV4-1 | CASSQAGTGYTEAFF
TRBJ1-1 | 13 | TRBV12-5 | CASGTGSYTEAFF
TRBJ1-6 | 18 | TRBV5-1 | CASSYAIGPGANNSPLHF
TRBJ1-2 | 15 | TRBV5-4 | CASSLAGNNRVGYTF
TRBJ1-5 | 13 | TRBV30 | CAPKDRENQPQHF